What follows is one T cell receptor beta chain and its context. Its antigen is not known. These data come from a study of CD8 T cells in ankylosing spondylitis. Study-level points and caveats: Reports of some motif variants in reactive arthritis synovial fluid and blood predate this one. Disease-linked clones proved CD8+ and comparatively uncommon in peripheral blood. A motif of 7 to 9 highly homologous TCR beta variants was seen as apparently characteristic of ankylosing spondylitis blood.

Each TCR beta library was made by quantitative 5'-RACE that incorporated molecular barcodes. Each CDR3 protein gets one entry after TCRdb re-called the 5' RACE reads with MiXCR. The sample includes about 220,000 distinct CDR3 sequences, about 7.3% of them seen just once. J was trimmed by 5 bases and V by 4 bases; bases with no gene match: 4. The CDR3 consists of 15 residues. Germline values: CDR1 SGDLS, CDR2 YYNGEE. What was sequenced was blood, either unsorted or a sorted T cell fraction (not recorded which). The source is a male donor with ankylosing spondylitis. J is TRBJ2-1 and V is TRBV9, with 12 bases that match TRBD2. This CDR3 reads CASSMGLAGHNEQFF. The CDR3 region has the DNA TGTGCCAGCAGCATGGGACTAGCGGGCCACAATGAGCAGTTCTTC.